Described below is a single T cell receptor beta chain sequence and its context. This sample stems from a study of blood T cell repertoires in COVID-19. The wider study: Acute and convalescent COVID-19 samples came from the United States, Italy and Spain. The cDNA or gDNA used as material had been derived from T cells, B-cell-depleted T cells, or PBMCs.

Germline V lookup: CDR1 MNHEY, CDR2 SMNVEV (reference sequence). The CDR3 sequence is 14 residues long. Unmatched junction bases numbered 4, after V lost 6 bases and J lost 1 base. Repertoires were generated with immunoSEQ multiplex PCR, while TCRdb's copy carries only in-frame clones and drops some. Here the sample spans about 380,000 clones, 88% being singletons. Among Cohort 3 donors, those recovered had two negative PCRs, clearance, or symptom resolution. The sequencing input was PBMCs or T cells enriched from blood (not recorded which). V gene TRBV27 combines with J gene TRBJ1-1; 8 positions match TRBD1. The sequence was obtained from a woman aged 18-30 years who had recovered from COVID-19. DNA of the CDR3: TGTGCCAGCAGAACAGGGGGGGCGAACACTGAAGCTTTCTTT. Protein product: CASRTGGANTEAFF.